This T cell receptor (beta chain) emerged from a study of CD8 T cells in ankylosing spondylitis. General observations from the study: Significantly higher representation of disease-linked clones was reported for matched ankylosing spondylitis synovial fluid. Some of the motif variants had earlier been found in reactive arthritis patients' fluid and blood. There was a TCR beta motif, made of several highly homologous variants, that appeared characteristic of ankylosing spondylitis blood. Peripheral blood held disease-linked clones only at relatively low frequency, and these were CD8+.

With V trimmed by 6 bases and J by 8 bases, 2 bases remained unmatched. This CDR3 is 12 amino acids long. Germline loops: CDR1 DFQATT, CDR2 SNEGSKA (reference sequence). In this sample, this clonotype turned up many times. Its antigen is as yet unknown. TCRdb re-derived calls from the 5' RACE reads in MiXCR, one entry per CDR3 protein. The table lists about 240,000 distinct CDR3 sequences, over 9.5% of them singletons. Sequenced sample: blood, either unsorted or a sorted T cell fraction (not recorded which). The sequence derives from a male donor with ankylosing spondylitis or in good health (not recorded which). The genes are TRBV20-1 and TRBJ2-1, with 12 bases aligning to TRBD2. As DNA, the CDR3 is TGCAGTGCGACTAGCGGGAGCGATGAGCAGTTCTTC. This translates into CSATSGSDEQFF.